This T cell receptor beta chain appears in the sequencing data of a study of T cell repertoires in cytomegalovirus infection. Overall study findings and caveats: HLA-C-restricted, CMV-specific TCR beta clonotypes were dominant ex vivo.

There are a few counts of this clonotype. The antigen is not known. TCRdb redid the calling of the reads with MiXCR, one entry per CDR3 protein. The sample lists around 740,000 distinct CDR3 sequences; roughly 36% were seen once. This TCR was recovered from a human donor in good health (CMV status not recorded). Some clones in this sample may be carry-over from other donors' samples. The source material was PBMCs.

The CDR3 sequence is CAISPGLGGRETQYF. The CDR3 DNA reads as TGTGCCATCTCGCCGGGACTAGGAGGGAGAGAGACCCAGTACTTC. The chain joins TRBV6-6 to TRBJ2-5, with TRBD2 matching 8 bases. Germline-derived CDR1 and CDR2 are MNHNY and SVGAGI (reference sequence). The J segment lost 4 bases and the V segment lost 10 bases, leaving 14 bases of the junction unmatched. There are 15 residues in the CDR3.